The rows below give T cell receptor beta chains drawn from one sample of a study of tumor-infiltrating lymphocytes in primary liver carcinoma. Via MiXCR, TCRdb re-called the multiplex PCR reads, giving one row per CDR3 protein. The sample holds 55,000 to 65,000 distinct CDR3 sequences, around 64% seen once. The specimen sequenced was liver tumor tissue from sampling region 2. The origin of the receptors is a man aged 40-49 years with primary liver carcinoma and hepatitis B virus infection. CDR3s include the opening cysteine and the closing phenylalanine or tryptophan. D genes are given only for firm matches. Rows give clone size only sometimes, using once, few, many, or a class for an expanded clone.

d_call: .; clone_size: .; j_call: TRBJ1-4; v_call: TRBV11-2; cdr3_aa: CASSKNPGRANEKLFF; cdr3_nt: TGTGCCAGCAGCAAAAATCCAGGAAGAGCAAATGAAAAACTGTTTTTT
d_call: .; clone_size: .; j_call: TRBJ2-2; v_call: TRBV11-2; cdr3_aa: CARSSAGSNTGELFF; cdr3_nt: TGTGCTAGAAGCTCTGCGGGATCGAACACCGGGGAGCTGTTTTTT
d_call: TRBD1; clone_size: few; j_call: TRBJ1-4; v_call: TRBV11-2; cdr3_aa: CASSLGPTGVEKLLF; cdr3_nt: TGTGCCAGCAGCTTAGGCCCGACAGGGGTTGAAAAACTGTTATTT
d_call: .; clone_size: few; j_call: TRBJ1-1; v_call: TRBV29-1; cdr3_aa: CSVAPGWGMNAEAFF; cdr3_nt: TGCAGCGTTGCCCCAGGGTGGGGGATGAACGCTGAAGCTTTCTTT
d_call: TRBD2; clone_size: .; j_call: TRBJ2-7; v_call: TRBV10-3; cdr3_aa: CAITKRSGLAGGLSYEQYF; cdr3_nt: TGTGCCATCACCAAGCGATCGGGACTGGCGGGAGGGCTCTCCTACGAGCAGTACTTC
d_call: .; clone_size: .; j_call: TRBJ2-2; v_call: TRBV6-6; cdr3_aa: CASSAANTGELFF; cdr3_nt: TGTGCCAGCAGTGCAGCGAACACCGGGGAACTGTTTTTT
d_call: .; clone_size: medium-sized; j_call: TRBJ2-4; v_call: TRBV6-6; cdr3_aa: CASSPDTSRNIQYF; cdr3_nt: TGTGCCAGCAGCCCCGATACTAGCAGGAACATTCAGTACTTC
d_call: TRBD2; clone_size: once; j_call: TRBJ2-3; v_call: TRBV7-9; cdr3_aa: CASSWTSGSATDTQYF; cdr3_nt: TGTGCCAGCAGCTGGACTAGCGGGAGTGCAACAGATACGCAGTATTTT
d_call: .; clone_size: .; j_call: TRBJ1-2; v_call: TRBV11-2; cdr3_aa: CASSLGASYDYTF; cdr3_nt: TGTGCCAGCAGCTTAGGAGCTAGCTATGATTACACCTTC
d_call: TRBD2; clone_size: .; j_call: TRBJ2-3; v_call: TRBV4-1; cdr3_aa: CVSSQTIALAGITDTQYF; cdr3_nt: TGCGTCAGCAGCCAGACCATTGCCCTAGCGGGAATCACCGATACGCAATATTTT
d_call: TRBD2; clone_size: .; j_call: TRBJ2-1; v_call: TRBV28; cdr3_aa: CRVAGESEQFF; cdr3_nt: TGCCGGGTAGCGGGAGAATCTGAGCAGTTCTTC
d_call: .; clone_size: .; j_call: TRBJ2-6; v_call: TRBV29-1; cdr3_aa: CSVWDGVVGTNILTF; cdr3_nt: TGCAGCGTTTGGGACGGGGTGGTTGGGACCAACATCCTGACTTTC
d_call: TRBD1; clone_size: .; j_call: TRBJ1-2; v_call: TRBV11-2; cdr3_aa: CASSYTGGSSPGSTF; cdr3_nt: TGTGCAAGCAGCTATACAGGGGGCTCCTCCCCTGGTTCCACCTTC
d_call: .; clone_size: .; j_call: TRBJ2-7; v_call: TRBV12-3/TRBV12-4; cdr3_aa: CASSGDVEQYF; cdr3_nt: TGTGCCAGCAGTGGCGACGTCGAACAGTACTTC
d_call: .; clone_size: .; j_call: TRBJ1-5; v_call: TRBV10-3; cdr3_aa: CVISEYEGDQPQRF; cdr3_nt: TGTGTCATCAGTGAGTATGAGGGCGATCAACCCCAGCGTTTT
d_call: .; clone_size: .; j_call: TRBJ2-1; v_call: TRBV4-2; cdr3_aa: CDSSHAGGQGNNEQLF; cdr3_nt: TGTGACAGCAGCCACGCCGGGGGACAAGGGAACAATGAGCAGTTATTC
d_call: TRBD2; clone_size: once; j_call: TRBJ2-3; v_call: TRBV5-5; cdr3_aa: CASSPGLTSGMTRFTDTQYF; cdr3_nt: TGTGCCAGCAGCCCCGGACTGACTAGCGGGATGACACGTTTCACAGATACGCAGTATTTT
d_call: .; clone_size: once; j_call: TRBJ1-5; v_call: TRBV4-1; cdr3_aa: CTSSQDNIQPQHF; cdr3_nt: TGCACCAGCAGCCAAGACAACATTCAGCCCCAGCATTTT
d_call: .; clone_size: large; j_call: TRBJ1-1; v_call: TRBV11-2; cdr3_aa: CASSLVDNTEAFF; cdr3_nt: TGTGCCAGCAGCTTAGTAGATAACACTGAAGCTTTCTTT
d_call: .; clone_size: .; j_call: TRBJ2-4; v_call: TRBV6-2/TRBV6-3; cdr3_aa: CASSLELTKNIQYF; cdr3_nt: TGTGCCAGCAGCTTGGAACTAACCAAAAACATTCAGTACTTC
d_call: TRBD2; clone_size: .; j_call: TRBJ2-7; v_call: TRBV10-3; cdr3_aa: CPIKAGGSGEQYF; cdr3_nt: TGTCCCATCAAGGCGGGAGGGTCCGGTGAGCAGTACTTC
d_call: TRBD1; clone_size: many; j_call: TRBJ1-6; v_call: TRBV12-3/TRBV12-4; cdr3_aa: CASSLGQGAFSPLHF; cdr3_nt: TGTGCCAGCAGTTTAGGACAGGGGGCGTTTTCACCCCTCCACTTT
d_call: TRBD2; clone_size: .; j_call: TRBJ2-3; v_call: TRBV29-1; cdr3_aa: CSAATSSSGWAVTQYF; cdr3_nt: TGCAGCGCTGCGACTTCCTCTAGCGGGTGGGCTGTTACGCAGTATTTT
d_call: .; clone_size: many; j_call: TRBJ2-7; v_call: TRBV6-2/TRBV6-3; cdr3_aa: CASSFDSYEQYF; cdr3_nt: TGTGCCAGCAGTTTTGACAGCTACGAGCAGTACTTC
d_call: TRBD1; clone_size: .; j_call: TRBJ1-5; v_call: TRBV6-2/TRBV6-3; cdr3_aa: CASNQAGTVGNQPQDF; cdr3_nt: TGTGCCAGCAACCAAGCCGGGACAGTTGGCAATCAGCCCCAGGATTTT
d_call: .; clone_size: .; j_call: TRBJ2-5; v_call: TRBV6-5; cdr3_aa: CASSPGREETQYF; cdr3_nt: TGTGCCAGCAGTCCCGGGAGAGAGGAGACCCAGTACTTC
d_call: .; clone_size: few; j_call: TRBJ2-7; v_call: TRBV12-5; cdr3_aa: CASEGTGPYEQYF; cdr3_nt: TGTGCCAGTGAGGGGACCGGTCCCTATGAGCAGTACTTC
d_call: .; clone_size: .; j_call: TRBJ2-7; v_call: TRBV11-2; cdr3_aa: CANTWSVDEQYF; cdr3_nt: TGTGCCAACACCTGGAGTGTAGACGAGCAGTACTTC
d_call: TRBD2; clone_size: .; j_call: TRBJ2-3; v_call: TRBV20-1; cdr3_aa: CSARLRDYDSAQYF; cdr3_nt: TGCAGTGCTAGACTCCGGGACTATGATTCTGCGCAGTATTTT
d_call: .; clone_size: .; j_call: TRBJ2-2; v_call: TRBV24-1; cdr3_aa: CATSVRVPPGELFF; cdr3_nt: TGTGCCACCAGTGTCCGGGTCCCACCGGGGGAGCTGTTTTTT
d_call: .; clone_size: .; j_call: TRBJ2-3; v_call: TRBV11-3; cdr3_aa: CASSLGGTRDTQYF; cdr3_nt: TGTGCCAGCAGCTTAGGAGGTACAAGGGATACGCAGTATTTT
d_call: .; clone_size: few; j_call: TRBJ2-7; v_call: TRBV29-1; cdr3_aa: CSVRAETAYEQYF; cdr3_nt: TGCAGCGTGCGGGCCGAGACTGCTTACGAGCAGTACTTC
d_call: TRBD2; clone_size: once; j_call: TRBJ2-5; v_call: TRBV6-2/TRBV6-3; cdr3_aa: CVSSSGLANTQYF; cdr3_nt: TGTGTCAGCAGTTCCGGACTAGCGAACACCCAGTACTTT
d_call: .; clone_size: few; j_call: TRBJ1-5; v_call: TRBV28; cdr3_aa: CTISTGPRQPQHF; cdr3_nt: TGTACCATCTCCACAGGGCCCCGTCAGCCCCAGCATTTT
d_call: TRBD2; clone_size: few; j_call: TRBJ2-5; v_call: TRBV6-5; cdr3_aa: CASRRAGDETQYF; cdr3_nt: TGTGCCAGCAGGCGAGCGGGAGATGAGACCCAGTACTTC
d_call: .; clone_size: few; j_call: TRBJ2-7; v_call: TRBV14; cdr3_aa: CASSQAGFSYEQYF; cdr3_nt: TGTGCCAGCAGCCAAGCGGGGTTCTCCTACGAGCAGTACTTC
d_call: .; clone_size: .; j_call: TRBJ1-3; v_call: TRBV12-3/TRBV12-4; cdr3_aa: CASSPVSSGNTVYF; cdr3_nt: TGTGCCAGTAGTCCTGTTAGCTCTGGAAACACCGTATATTTT
d_call: TRBD2; clone_size: .; j_call: TRBJ2-1; v_call: TRBV29-1; cdr3_aa: CSAGLTLKGQFF; cdr3_nt: TGCAGCGCGGGACTAACGTTAAAAGGGCAGTTCTTC
d_call: .; clone_size: many; j_call: TRBJ1-1; v_call: TRBV5-1; cdr3_aa: CASSFGGTEAFF; cdr3_nt: TGCGCCAGCAGCTTCGGGGGTACTGAAGCTTTCTTT